This T cell receptor beta chain was obtained from a study of blood T cells in healthy people across ages. Regarding the study as a whole: Roughly linear age-related decline in beta diversity appeared, significant by age 40. TCR beta diversity correlated strongly with naive T cell percentage. The long-lived group displayed more naive CD4+ cells, plus higher diversity, than the aged donors did.

The CDR3 runs to 16 residues. Trimming removed 7 bases at V and 2 bases at J, with 24 bases between. Germline lookup yields CDR1 DFQATT and CDR2 SNEGSKA (reference sequence). A J-beta primer mix and a sample-barcoded 5' primer were used in a second PCR of roughly 6 to 11 cycles. Every sample returned 2.5 million or more CDR3-containing paired-end reads. TCRdb re-derived calls from the 5' RACE reads in MiXCR, one entry per CDR3 protein. The sample shows 590,000 or so distinct CDR3 sequences, about 30% of them seen only once. This clonotype showed up many times. Its target is not known. The rearrangement joins TRBV20-1 to TRBJ2-7; TRBD2 is a possible D gene (9 bases). The specimen sequenced was blood. The receptor's source is a woman of 80 years or more in good health. The chain's CDR3 is CSVRGRGGLGTYEQYF. In nucleotides, the CDR3 is TGCAGTGTCAGGGGGCGGGGGGGCCTTGGAACCTACGAGCAGTACTTC.